This is a list of T cell receptor beta chains from one sample in a study of tumor-infiltrating lymphocytes in primary liver carcinoma. TCRdb reanalysed the multiplex PCR reads using MiXCR and keeps one entry per CDR3 protein. The sample lists about 84,000 distinct CDR3 sequences, 65% to 80% occurring once. Specimen: liver tumor tissue from sampling region 1. Receptors originate from a man aged 35-49 years with primary liver carcinoma and hepatitis B virus infection. The CDR3 runs from the conserved cysteine through the conserved F or W.

TRBV6-5	TRBJ2-6	CASTFDCGRSGANVLTF
TRBV10-1	TRBJ2-3	CASSKGGGPDTQYF
TRBV6-2/TRBV6-3	TRBJ2-3	CASSSTPGQPYSTDTQYF
TRBV4-2	TRBJ2-7	CASSQDLGSTYEQYF
TRBV12-3/TRBV12-4	TRBJ2-1	CVSIGLGGLGEQFF
TRBV5-1	TRBJ1-2	CASSLYSNYGHTF
TRBV4-2	TRBJ2-1	CASSVTVTSGDNEQFF
TRBV12-3/TRBV12-4	TRBJ2-3	CASSLLLAGVVPSADTQYF
TRBV10-3	TRBJ1-5	CAISDLGGTNQPQHF
TRBV12-3/TRBV12-4	TRBJ1-2	CAIRLAPGGASTF
TRBV11-2	TRBJ2-6	CASNSGLAGFFSGANVLTF
TRBV20-1	TRBJ1-2	CSARDRLAGGGYTF
TRBV13	TRBJ2-3	CASSLVQGSGDAQYF
TRBV28	TRBJ2-5	CASIPGLMRGGETQYF
TRBV2	TRBJ1-2	CASSVGVNGYTF
TRBV7-9	TRBJ2-7	CASSFTGGSSYEQYF
TRBV10-2	TRBJ2-3	CVSKVGPASTDTLYF
TRBV28	TRBJ2-7	CASTPPVGELNEQYF
TRBV28	TRBJ1-1	CASCAWNRLNTEAFF
TRBV10-3	TRBJ2-1	CAIQGASSYNELFF
TRBV4-1	TRBJ2-3	CASGKINIDTQYF
TRBV6-2/TRBV6-3	TRBJ2-3	CVSSWGGTTKTDTQYF
TRBV6-5	NA	CASSLTEGSYEQFF
TRBV14	TRBJ2-3	CASSRETSGIDTQYF
TRBV29-1	TRBJ2-2	CSVGGGQRDTGELFF
TRBV6-1	TRBJ2-7	CAIEGARYGQHF
TRBV11-2	TRBJ2-2	CASSSSPNTGELFF
TRBV13	TRBJ2-5	CAGRARTAQETQYF
TRBV11-1	TRBJ1-2	CASSSMTGGGYTF
TRBV10-2	TRBJ2-7	CVSSGDSGYEQYF
TRBV4-1	TRBJ2-7	CASTQDFPPSVEQYF
TRBV6-5	TRBJ2-2	CASSYAVDGTGGLFF
TRBV6-5	TRBJ1-1	CTSSYGGSNAEAFF
TRBV23-1	TRBJ2-1	CARVNRRAQGYNEQFF
TRBV7-3	TRBJ1-1	CASSIMELPNTEAFF
TRBV4-1	TRBJ2-3	CSSSLGQRDTQYF
TRBV6-6	TRBJ2-3	CDSSYSGSGTNTQYF
TRBV6-5	TRBJ2-7	CASSYSMQGYEQYF
TRBV28	TRBJ2-1	CATSTGNLNEQFF
TRBV7-6	TRBJ2-1	CGSSGGHEQFF
TRBV4-1	TRBJ1-2	CANSQASRRSNYGYTF
TRBV29-1	TRBJ2-7	CSAFSGPHEQYF
TRBV2	TRBJ2-3	CASVRQGTQYF
TRBV7-8	TRBJ2-1	CVSSLGGGEQFF
TRBV21-1	TRBJ1-2	CASSKGRQDSEGYTF
TRBV5-4	TRBJ2-6	CARSQRQGHSGANVLTF
TRBV2	TRBJ2-5	CASSENRGQETQYF
TRBV4-1	TRBJ2-2	CASSLSSGNTEELFF
TRBV12-3/TRBV12-4	TRBJ2-1	CANSSTRENEQFF